The 23 T cell receptor beta chains reported below all come from one sample, sequenced in a study of cytomegalovirus exposure and HLA in healthy donors. Researchers ran the PCR with 60 Vbeta and 13 Jbeta primers. The table came from immunoSEQ multiplex PCR; TCRdb's copy has only in-frame clones and leaves some out. The table records about 210,000 clones, roughly 82% of them present only once. The source material was PBMCs. These receptors were obtained from a man in his forties in good health and CMV-seropositive.

V usage is TRBV2 and J usage is TRBJ1-3; 8 nucleotides agree with TRBD1. Unmatched junction bases numbered 6, after V lost 2 bases and J lost 3 bases. CDR3 length: 16 amino acids. CDR1 is SNHLY, CDR2 FYNNEI, per germline. DNA of the CDR3: TGTGCCAGCAGTGAACGGCAGGGGGCGCGTGGAAACACCATATATTTT. This sequence encodes CASSERQGARGNTIYF.

J is TRBJ1-1 and V is TRBV5-1, with 8 bases lining up with TRBD1. The trim removed 2 bases at V and 4 bases at J, leaving 7 bases unmatched. Germline values: CDR1 SGHRS, CDR2 YFSETQ. This CDR3 is 15 amino acids long. CDR3 in DNA: TGCGCCAGCAGCTTCTCCAGGGGGCAAATCACTGAAGCTTTCTTT. Protein: CASSFSRGQITEAFF.

This clone turned up a few times. The CDR3 DNA reads TGTGCCAGCTCGAGGGATTCACTGAACACTGAAGCTTTCTTT. This codes for CASSRDSLNTEAFF. The chain employs TRBV6-6 and TRBJ1-1; D is uncertain. This CDR3 contains 14 residues. Germline CDR1 is MNHNY and CDR2 is SVGAGI (reference sequence). V was pared by 8 bases and J by 0 bases, with 13 bases between.

CDR3 DNA: TGCGCCAGCAGCTCCGTACTAGCGTCTAGCACAGATACGCAGTATTTT. Residues: CASSSVLASSTDTQYF. The V call is TRBV5-1, the J call TRBJ2-3, with TRBD2 matching over 7 bases. Trimming took 3 bases from V and 0 from J; bases not matched to a gene: 7. Per germline, CDR1 SGHRS and CDR2 YFSETQ. This CDR3 has 16 amino acids.

The chain combines TRBV11-2 with TRBJ2-5, with TRBD2 matching 8 bases. Looked up from germline, CDR1 is SGHAT and CDR2 is FQNNGV. The CDR3 is 14 residues long. V dropped 6 bases and J dropped 4; count of bases not matched to a gene: 7. This CDR3 reads CASRSDAGGETQYF. Written as DNA, the CDR3 is TGTGCCAGCAGATCCGACGCGGGAGGAGAGACCCAGTACTTC.

This chain joins TRBV30 and TRBJ2-7, with TRBD1 identical over 8 bases. This CDR3 comprises 17 residues. CDR1 and CDR2 (germline): GTSNPN, SVGIG (reference sequence). The J segment lost 1 base and the V segment lost 3 bases, leaving 14 bases of the junction unmatched. The CDR3 here is CAWSDRPRGRSSYEQYF. CDR3 nucleotide sequence: TGTGCCTGGAGCGATAGGCCCAGGGGGCGCTCGTCCTACGAGCAGTACTTC.

The chain has TRBV18 and TRBJ2-4; 8 bases map to TRBD1. Unmatched junction bases numbered 22, after V lost 3 bases and J lost 0 bases. This CDR3 spans 22 amino acids. CDR1 and CDR2 (germline): KGHSH, LQKENI. For the CDR3, the DNA is TGTGCCAGCTCACCCCTTCTATATGATCAGGGGGCGGTACTCCTAGCCAAAAACATTCAGTACTTC. Its protein is CASSPLLYDQGAVLLAKNIQYF.

This chain uses TRBV29-1 with TRBJ2-1, with 12 bases matching TRBD2. The germline CDR1 and CDR2 sequences are SQVTM and ANQGSEA. V dropped 5 bases and J dropped 10; count of bases not matched to a gene: 12. The CDR3 consists of 15 residues. The CDR3 DNA reads as TGCAGCGTTCCTTTACTAGCGGGAGGTGTGGGGGAGCAGTTCTTC. It encodes CSVPLLAGGVGEQFF.

The chain combines TRBV6-5 with TRBJ2-3, with 8 bases identical to TRBD2. The length of the CDR3 is 14 residues. In germline, CDR1 is MNHEY, CDR2 SVGAGI. The V gene end was trimmed by 5 bases and the J gene end by 1 base; junction bases not matched to a gene: 2. The CDR3 sequence is CASSKGLGTDTQYF. CDR3 nucleotides: TGTGCCAGCAGTAAGGGACTAGGCACAGATACGCAGTATTTT.

The V gene is TRBV7-2, the J gene TRBJ2-7; 8 positions agree with TRBD1. The CDR3 contains 14 residues. The junction had 9 bases not matched to a gene; V was cut back by 5 bases and J by 6 bases. CDR1 is SGHTA and CDR2 is FQGNSA in the germline V gene. The CDR3 DNA reads TGTGCCAGCAGCCCCGGGACAGGTTTAGTCGAGCAGTACTTC. Translated, it gives CASSPGTGLVEQYF. The entire variable domain, with the rest obtained from reference TRBV7-2 and TRBJ2-7, is as follows: GAGVSQSPSNKVTEKGKDVELRCDPISGHTALYWYRQSLGQGLEFLIYFQGNSAPDKSGLPSDRFSAERTGGSVSTLTIQRTQQEDSAVYLCASSPGTGLVEQYFGPGTRLTVT.

This chain links TRBV6-1 with TRBJ2-1; 7 bases are a match to TRBD2. The CDR3 covers 17 residues. The junction had 14 bases not matched to a gene; V was cut back by 4 bases and J by 5 bases. Per germline, CDR1 MNHNS and CDR2 SASEGT. CDR3 nucleotide sequence: TGTGCCAGCAGTGGCTCCTCCTGGACTAGTCCCCACAATGAGCAGTTCTTC. Protein sequence: CASSGSSWTSPHNEQFF.

The chain is built from TRBV6-6 and TRBJ2-7; 12 bases are a match to TRBD2. Trimming at V came to 5 bases and at J to 7 bases, leaving 12 bases not matched to a gene. The germline V gene encodes CDR1 MNHNY and CDR2 SVGAGI (reference sequence). CDR3 length equals 16 residues. The CDR3: CASSPTGTSGPGEQYF. The CDR3 DNA is TGTGCCAGCAGTCCAACCGGGACTAGCGGGCCGGGGGAGCAGTACTTC.

The V gene is TRBV5-1, the J gene TRBJ2-1, with a possible D match to TRBD2 (6 bases). The CDR3 runs 14 residues. Trimming left V 4 bases short and J 10 bases short, with 18 bases between. CDR1 is SGHRS, CDR2 YFSETQ, per germline. The CDR3 spells CASSTTGVLEEQFF. CDR3 in DNA: TGCGCCAGCAGCACAACGGGGGTCCTCGAGGAGCAGTTCTTC.

The sample holds a few counts of this clone. The rearrangement joins TRBV6-1 to TRBJ1-5; D uncertain. V lost 7 bases and J lost 9, with 10 bases in between. This CDR3 comprises 11 residues. CDR1 MNHNS and CDR2 SASEGT come from the germline V gene. The CDR3 sequence: CASKKEWPQHF. In DNA form, the CDR3 reads TGTGCCAGCAAGAAGGAGTGGCCCCAGCATTTT.

DNA for the CDR3: TGCAGTGCTCCCAGGGTCGATGGCTACACCTTC. Protein: CSAPRVDGYTF. The chain is built from TRBV20-1 and TRBJ1-2, with a weak D call TRBD1 (5 bases). The CDR3 covers 11 residues. Between the trimmed V and J ends, which lost 5 bases and 6 bases, there was a span of 10 bases. Germline CDR1 DFQATT, CDR2 SNEGSKA (reference sequence).

The chain is built from TRBV19 and TRBJ2-1, with 10 bases identical to TRBD1. In germline, CDR1 is LNHDA, CDR2 SQIVND (reference sequence). The V segment lost 5 bases and the J segment 4 bases; nucleotides outside the gene matches: 2. CDR3 length: 14 residues. The CDR3 protein is CASSRQGAYNEQFF. Written as DNA, the CDR3 is TGTGCCAGTAGTCGACAGGGGGCTTACAATGAGCAGTTCTTC.

This rearrangement joins TRBV5-1 to TRBJ1-5; D is ambiguous. The CDR3 runs 14 residues. Germline loops: CDR1 SGHRS, CDR2 YFSETQ. V lost 0 bases to trimming and J lost 2 bases, with 6 bases between them. CDR3 residues: CASSLGSGNQPQHF. CDR3 nucleotides: TGCGCCAGCAGCTTGGGGTCGGGCAATCAGCCCCAGCATTTT.

This clone came up once. J is TRBJ2-2 and V is TRBV29-1; the match to TRBD2 covers 12 bases. With V trimmed by 6 bases and J by 4 bases, 6 bases remained unmatched. CDR1 and CDR2 from the germline V gene are SQVTM and ANQGSEA. This CDR3 is built from 15 residues. CDR3 sequence (DNA): TGCAGCGTATCGACTAGCGGGAGAGGCACCGGGGAGCTGTTTTTT. Translating it yields CSVSTSGRGTGELFF.

The V call is TRBV5-6, the J call TRBJ2-2; 13 nucleotides agree with TRBD2. From germline, CDR1 is SGHDT and CDR2 YYEEEE. The CDR3 loop spans 14 amino acids. The ends lost 4 bases at V and 6 bases at J; junction bases unmatched: 0. The CDR3 sequence is CASSGLAGAGELFF. CDR3 nucleotide sequence: TGTGCCAGCAGCGGACTAGCGGGAGCCGGGGAGCTGTTTTTT.

This chain uses TRBV19 with TRBJ1-1; 7 nucleotides line up with TRBD1. V shed 5 bases, J shed 8 bases, and the junction held 8 bases outside the gene matches. CDR1 and CDR2 (germline): LNHDA, SQIVND (reference sequence). The CDR3 spans 13 residues. CDR3 protein: CASSPDRQGEAFF. The CDR3 coding sequence is TGTGCCAGTAGTCCAGATCGACAGGGCGAAGCTTTCTTT.

V usage is TRBV9 and J usage is TRBJ1-1; D uncertain. The V and J ends lost 4 bases and 6 bases respectively, with 22 bases between them. The CDR3 has 16 amino acids. The V gene's germline CDR1 is SGDLS and CDR2 YYNGEE. This chain's CDR3 is CASSYDSQVFISEAFF. DNA for the CDR3: TGTGCCAGCAGCTACGATAGTCAGGTTTTTATATCTGAAGCTTTCTTT. Using reference TRBV9 and TRBJ1-1 for the parts outside the CDR3, the full variable domain is DSGVTQTPKHLITATGQRVTLRCSPRSGDLSVYWYQQSLDQGLQFLIQYYNGEERAKGNILERFSAQQFPDLHSELNLSSLELGDSALYFCASSYDSQVFISEAFFGQGTRLTVV.

The rearrangement links TRBV6-6 to TRBJ1-2; D unclear. Germline loops: CDR1 MNHNY, CDR2 SVGAGI (reference sequence). This CDR3 region has 15 residues. V was shortened by 10 bases and J by 6 bases, with 24 bases between the two germline ends. CDR3 nucleotide sequence: TGTGCCACCCATTCGCAGGAGGGTTCTTCTCATGGCTACACCTTC. Translating gives CATHSQEGSSHGYTF.

CDR3 nucleotides: TGTGCCAGCAGCGCCTTAGGGACAAGCTATGGCTACACCTTC. Residues: CASSALGTSYGYTF. The chain uses TRBV9 and TRBJ1-2, with D perhaps TRBD1 (6 bases). V lost 3 bases and J 4 bases, leaving 13 bases between the germline ends. Germline V gene lookup returns CDR1 SGDLS and CDR2 YYNGEE. The CDR3 sequence is 14 residues long.